This T cell receptor beta chain comes out of a study of T cells after posttransplantation cyclophosphamide. In regard to this clone: Its antigen is not known.

On the day of bone marrow donation, the related graft donor provided peripheral blood. Findings and caveats of the study: Recipient CMV seropositivity and CMV reactivation strongly tracked TRB clonality. Later post-transplant blood repertoires were often dominated by donor CD8+ memory clones. Skin or GI-infiltrating T cells shared few TRB sequences with blood.

CDR1 and CDR2 (germline): MDHEN, SYDVKM. The V and J ends lost 5 bases and 1 base respectively, with 11 bases between them. The CDR3 is 14 residues long. Assay used: immunoSEQ multiplex PCR; TCRdb lists only in-frame clones, some missing. Among 47,000 or so clones listed, roughly nine tenths were seen once. The V and J genes are TRBV28 and TRBJ1-1; D not resolved. The specimen was PBMCs. This clonotype originated in a woman between 45 and 60 years old in good health and a related stem cell transplant donor. The CDR3 sequence is CASSIGGRNTEAFF. CDR3 nucleotides: TGTGCCAGCAGTATAGGAGGGAGGAACACTGAAGCTTTCTTT.